Each of the 29 T cell receptor beta chains below was sequenced from the same sample in a study of T cells after yellow fever vaccination (dated by TCRdb to between 2018 and 2021). Read against the paper, the sample's treatment or condition label means: live attenuated yellow fever vaccine strain. The library came from 5' RACE. The reads were generated on an Illumina NovaSeq 6000. The raw public reads went through TCRdb reprocessing: fastp at Q25, MiXCR clone calling, in-frame beta chains kept. CDR3 protein duplicates are merged, each entry listing the most common genes and DNA. For this sample there are around 260,000 distinct CDR3 sequences; around 4.9% appear just once. Roughly 3% of the sample goes to the ten largest clones. This sample comprised CD4+ T cells sorted from PBMCs, obtained on the day of the yellow fever booster vaccination. All receptors derive from a man younger than 35 who received the YFV17D yellow fever vaccine.

CDR3 in DNA: TGCGCCAGCAGCACAGGACAGGGTTTGGGTTCACCCCTCCACTTT. Protein product: CASSTGQGLGSPLHF. The chain recombines TRBV5-1 with TRBJ1-6; 8 nucleotides match TRBD1. Germline CDR1 is SGHRS and CDR2 is YFSETQ. CDR3 length equals 15 residues. Trimming cost V 4 bases and J 9 bases; bases outside gene matches: 9.

V is TRBV12-3 or TRBV12-4 and J is TRBJ2-3; D is uncertain. V dropped 5 bases and J dropped 6 bases, with 15 bases sitting between them. The CDR3 totals 14 residues. The CDR3 protein is CASSPRAGRDTQYF. In DNA form, the CDR3 reads TGTGCCAGCAGTCCCCGGGCCGGGCGGGATACGCAGTATTTT.

This clonotype was counted ten times or more. V is TRBV20-1 and J is TRBJ1-5; D is ambiguous. Germline V gives CDR1 DFQATT, CDR2 SNEGSKA (reference sequence). V was clipped by 3 bases and J by 3 bases, with 9 bases between them. The CDR3 runs to 13 residues. CDR3 in DNA: TGCAGTGCTAGTGCCGACAACAATCAGCCCCAGCATTTT. Translating it yields CSASADNNQPQHF.

This clonotype has more than one count but fewer than ten. J is TRBJ2-7 and V is TRBV7-2, with 8 bases aligning to TRBD2. Germline CDR1 SGHTA, CDR2 FQGNSA. V shed 5 bases, J shed 3 bases, and the junction held 6 bases outside the gene matches. This CDR3 is 14 amino acids long. The DNA for the CDR3 is TGTGCCAGCAGCCGGGGGGGACTAGACTACGAGCAGTACGTC. It specifies CASSRGGLDYEQYV.

In this sample, this clonotype turned up a few times. The V call is TRBV4-1, the J call TRBJ1-4; 8 bases agree with TRBD1. This CDR3 contains 16 residues. V gave up 4 bases and J gave up 3 bases; unmatched junction bases: 7. The germline V gene encodes CDR1 MGHRA and CDR2 YSYEKL. Written as DNA, the CDR3 is TGCGCCAGCAGCCCGCGGACAGGGAACCCTAATGAAAAACTGTTTTTT. Translating gives CASSPRTGNPNEKLFF.

This clonotype came up a few times. The rearrangement joins TRBV7-9 to TRBJ2-7; D ambiguous. The germline gives CDR1 SEHNR, CDR2 FQNEAQ (reference sequence). The CDR3 spans 15 residues. V lost 3 bases, J lost 4 bases, and 16 bases lay in between. Written as DNA, the CDR3 is TGTGCCAGCAGCTTGGTGGGGTCAAGACCTTACGAGCAGTACTTC. Its translation is CASSLVGSRPYEQYF.

This clonotype was counted ten times or more. The rearrangement links TRBV4-2 to TRBJ2-1; D not resolved. The V end was cut by 0 bases, the J end by 0 bases, with 3 bases between. The germline V gene has CDR1 LGHNA and CDR2 YNFKEQ. The CDR3 spans 14 residues. Here the CDR3 reads CASSQDGSYNEQFF. The CDR3 nucleotides read TGTGCCAGCAGCCAAGATGGCTCCTACAATGAGCAGTTCTTC.

In this sample, this clonotype turned up a few times. The CDR3, as DNA: TGTGCCAGCAGCGCAGACACTTTCTCCACTGAAGCTTTCTTT. This codes for CASSADTFSTEAFF. V and J are TRBV7-2 and TRBJ1-1; no clear D gene. CDR3 length: 14 amino acids. V was clipped by 5 bases and J by 4 bases, with 14 bases between them. Germline assignment: CDR1 SGHTA and CDR2 FQGNSA.

There are many counts of this clonotype. The J gene is TRBJ1-1, the V gene TRBV5-1; possible D gene TRBD1, 6 bases. Germline V lookup: CDR1 SGHRS, CDR2 YFSETQ. The CDR3 has 16 residues. The V and J ends lost 4 bases and 2 bases respectively, with 18 bases between them. CDR3 region: CASSRSGQTFNTEAFF. The CDR3 DNA sequence: TGCGCCAGCAGCCGAAGCGGACAGACCTTTAACACTGAAGCTTTCTTT.

There are a few counts of this clonotype. V is TRBV5-1 and J is TRBJ2-1; D may be TRBD2 (5 bases). Germline V CDR1 and CDR2: SGHRS, YFSETQ. V lost 0 bases and J 1 base, leaving 8 bases between the germline ends. The length of the CDR3 is 15 residues. CDR3 protein: CASSLGSGSYNEQFF. CDR3 nucleotides: TGCGCCAGCAGCTTGGGTTCGGGGTCCTACAATGAGCAGTTCTTC.

The rearrangement joins TRBV7-8 to TRBJ2-1, with D tentatively TRBD2 (5 bases). Trimming cost V 1 base and J 5 bases, with 9 bases left between them. From germline, CDR1 is SGHVS and CDR2 FQNEAQ. The CDR3 has 14 residues. The CDR3, as DNA: TGTGCCAGCAGCTTAGGGCCGAGGGACAATGAGCAGTTCTTC. Translation: CASSLGPRDNEQFF.

This clonotype was seen repeatedly, ten times or more. The chain combines TRBV6-6 with TRBJ1-1; 9 nucleotides line up with TRBD1. The CDR3 spans 14 residues. V shed 6 bases and J 2 bases; nucleotides not matched to a gene: 4. Germline CDR1 and CDR2: MNHNY and SVGAGI (reference sequence). The CDR3 here is CASRDTGGNTEAFF. The DNA of the CDR3 is TGTGCCAGCAGGGATACAGGGGGCAACACTGAAGCTTTCTTT.

The chain joins TRBV20-1 to TRBJ2-3; 9 bases match TRBD2. The germline V gene has CDR1 DFQATT and CDR2 SNEGSKA (reference sequence). After removal of 3 bases from V and 2 bases from J, the junction contained 15 bases not matched to a gene. CDR3 length equals 18 residues. The CDR3 region is CSASSPLSLAGFTDTQYF. The CDR3 bases are TGCAGTGCTAGTTCCCCACTGTCCCTAGCGGGATTCACAGATACGCAGTATTTT.

This clonotype occurred many times. The V gene is TRBV5-1, the J gene TRBJ2-1; 8 bases fit TRBD2. The V gene end was trimmed by 0 bases and the J gene end by 2 bases; junction bases not matched to a gene: 4. Germline CDR1 reads SGHRS; CDR2 reads YFSETQ. CDR3 length: 16 residues. The CDR3 DNA reads as TGCGCCAGCAGCTTGGATGCCGGGGGGGCCTACAATGAGCAGTTCTTC. As protein: CASSLDAGGAYNEQFF.

This clonotype occurred many times. J is TRBJ2-5 and V is TRBV5-5, with 11 bases lining up with TRBD2. CDR1 and CDR2 from the germline V gene are SGHKS and YYEKEE (reference sequence). Trimming at V came to 4 bases and at J to 4 bases, leaving 6 bases not matched to a gene. The CDR3 is 15 residues long. As DNA, the CDR3 is TGTGCCAGCAGCCAGGGACTAGCGGTAGGAGAGACCCAGTACTTC. This gives the protein CASSQGLAVGETQYF.

V gene TRBV20-1 combines with J gene TRBJ1-4; 8 nucleotides match TRBD1. The CDR3 is 13 residues long. Germline CDR1 and CDR2: DFQATT and SNEGSKA (reference sequence). The ends lost 0 bases at V and 8 bases at J; junction bases unmatched: 2. The CDR3 DNA reads TGCAGTGCTAGAGATCAGGGGGCGGAAAAACTGTTTTTT. It encodes CSARDQGAEKLFF.

The J gene is TRBJ1-5, the V gene TRBV21-1; the table's TRBD1 call for D was not verified on the DNA. TRBV21-1 is noted as a pseudogene. This CDR3 comprises 16 residues. The CDR3 coding sequence is TGTGCCAGCAGCAGGGTGACGGACAGGGAGGATCAGCCCCAGCATTTT. Translating it yields CASSRVTDREDQPQHF.

The rearrangement joins TRBV7-9 to TRBJ1-5, with TRBD1 matching 8 bases. Germline CDR1 is SEHNR and CDR2 is FQNEAQ (reference sequence). The trim removed 5 bases at V and 7 bases at J, leaving 7 bases unmatched. This CDR3 spans 14 amino acids. This CDR3 reads CASSLQGDDQPQHF. CDR3 DNA sequence: TGTGCCAGCAGCCTACAGGGGGACGACCAGCCCCAGCATTTT.

This clonotype was found a few times. The CDR3 here is CASRHDRSSGYTF. The DNA for the CDR3 is TGCGCCAGCAGGCACGACAGATCCAGTGGCTACACCTTC. The chain carries TRBV4-1 and TRBJ1-2, with a possible D match to TRBD1 (5 bases). The V gene lost 6 bases and the J gene lost 7 bases, with 15 bases spanning the gap. The CDR3 length is 13 residues. Germline V gene lookup returns CDR1 MGHRA and CDR2 YSYEKL.

The chain couples TRBV21-1 to TRBJ1-5; the table's D call, TRBD1, was not checked against the DNA. TRBV21-1 is an annotated pseudogene. The length of the CDR3 is 11 residues. CDR3 protein: CARDRLSPQHF. The CDR3 DNA reads as TGTGCCAGGGACAGGTTATCGCCCCAGCATTTT.

This clonotype occurred a few times. The chain recombines TRBV7-6 with TRBJ1-1, with D possibly matching TRBD1 (6 bases). V was clipped by 1 base and J by 8 bases, with 14 bases between them. The germline CDR1 and CDR2 sequences are SGHVS and FNYEAQ. The CDR3 runs to 14 residues. The CDR3 bases are TGTGCCAGCAGCTTAGAAGGGGGGGAAGGGGAAGCTTTCTTT. This translates into CASSLEGGEGEAFF.

The rearrangement uses TRBV18 and TRBJ2-3; D is uncertain. V lost 3 bases, J lost 0 bases, and 16 bases lay in between. The germline V gene encodes CDR1 KGHSH and CDR2 LQKENI. The CDR3 is made up of 17 amino acids. CDR3 nucleotide sequence: TGTGCCAGCTCACCGCGTGCGCCCCCGGGCAGCACAGATACGCAGTATTTT. It is translated as CASSPRAPPGSTDTQYF.

The chain combines TRBV5-1 with TRBJ1-4; D is perhaps TRBD1 (5 bases). V lost 2 bases and J 8 bases, leaving 13 bases between the germline ends. The germline gives CDR1 SGHRS, CDR2 YFSETQ. The CDR3 consists of 14 residues. The CDR3 spells CASSFWSGEEKLFF. The CDR3 DNA follows: TGCGCCAGCAGCTTTTGGTCGGGGGAGGAAAAACTGTTTTTT.

The J gene is TRBJ2-2, the V gene TRBV7-2; D is undetermined. This CDR3 comprises 16 residues. CDR1 and CDR2 from the germline V gene are SGHTA and FQGNSA. With 1 base removed from V and 3 bases from J, the gap between germline ends came to 12 bases. This CDR3 is CASSLVHGYYTGELFF. For the CDR3, the DNA is TGTGCCAGCAGCTTAGTTCATGGGTACTACACCGGGGAGCTGTTTTTT. Looking up the rest from reference TRBV7-2 and TRBJ2-2 gives the full variable domain: GAGVSQSPSNKVTEKGKDVELRCDPISGHTALYWYRQSLGQGLEFLIYFQGNSAPDKSGLPSDRFSAERTGGSVSTLTIQRTQQEDSAVYLCASSLVHGYYTGELFFGEGSRLTVL.

This clonotype has a count of ten or more. V gene TRBV7-9 combines with J gene TRBJ2-2; D not certain. This CDR3 has 12 amino acids. Germline-derived CDR1 and CDR2 are SEHNR and FQNEAQ (reference sequence). V dropped 8 bases and J dropped 5 bases, with 9 bases sitting between them. CDR3 loop: CASYGQTGELFF. The CDR3 DNA is TGTGCCAGCTATGGTCAGACCGGGGAGCTGTTTTTT.

This clonotype has more than one count but fewer than ten. The CDR3 bases are TGCGCCAGCAGTGGGGGAGCGCGCGGCACAGATACGCAGTATTTT. Residues: CASSGGARGTDTQYF. V gene TRBV10-1 combines with J gene TRBJ2-3; D possibly corresponds to TRBD2 (5 bases). The germline V and J ends were trimmed by 4 bases and 1 base, with 12 bases remaining between them. This CDR3 spans 15 amino acids. Per germline, CDR1 WNHNN and CDR2 SYGVQD (reference sequence).

This clonotype turned up a few times. The genes are TRBV10-3 and TRBJ1-1; no definite D call. The CDR3 is 14 residues long. Trimming cost V 6 bases and J 1 base, with 12 bases left between them. In germline, CDR1 is ENHRY, CDR2 SYGVKD. CDR3 bases: TGTGCCATCAGGACACAGTTTGGGAACACTGAAGCTTTCTTT. Translation: CAIRTQFGNTEAFF.

This clonotype was seen a few times. The rearrangement joins TRBV7-2 to TRBJ2-1; possibly TRBD1 or TRBD2 for D (6 bases each). CDR3 length: 14 residues. CDR1 and CDR2 from the germline V gene are SGHTA and FQGNSA. The V gene lost 4 bases and the J gene lost 12 bases, with 19 bases spanning the gap. CDR3 nucleotides: TGTGCCAGCAGCTCTCCAGGAGGGGGTCTCCCGCAGTTCTTC. Translated: CASSSPGGGLPQFF.

The CDR3 bases are TGTGCCAGCAGTTACCTGGACTATGGCTACACCTTC. It translates to CASSYLDYGYTF. V and J are TRBV6-6 and TRBJ1-2; D ambiguous. Trimming pared 2 bases from V and 3 bases from J, leaving 4 bases between. Germline loops: CDR1 MNHNY, CDR2 SVGAGI (reference sequence). This CDR3 is 12 amino acids long.